This record concerns one T cell receptor (beta chain) sequence. Original methodology: Quantification of nucleated cells was approximated via reference gene primer amplification. Sequencing was performed with immunoSEQ multiplex PCR; in TCRdb, only in-frame clones are kept and a portion is missing. The V and J calls and clone size are taken from that table; D and trimming were inferred from the DNA. The data contain under 300,000 clones, about four fifths of them singletons. The data are from a study of blood T cell repertoires in COVID-19. Study details: COVID-19 samples, acute and convalescent, were from the United States, Italy and Spain. The cDNA or gDNA used as material had been derived from T cells, B-cell-depleted T cells, or PBMCs.

J lost 10 bases, V lost 7 bases, and 13 bases had no gene match. This CDR3 spans 15 amino acids. CDR1 is MNHEY, CDR2 SVGAGI, per germline. The chain recombines TRBV6-5 with TRBJ2-2; the match to TRBD1 covers 9 bases. This receptor was taken from a man under 40 who had recovered from COVID-19. The sequenced material came from peripheral blood. The CDR3 here is CASTPDRGSIEELFF. CDR3 nucleotide sequence: TGTGCCAGCACCCCCGACAGGGGGTCGATCGAGGAGCTGTTTTTT.